The 12 T cell receptor beta chains reported below all come from one sample, sequenced in a study of blood T cell repertoires in COVID-19. The table came from immunoSEQ multiplex PCR; TCRdb's copy has only in-frame clones and leaves some out. The table has some 270,000 clones, 65% to 85% seen once. Material for sequencing was peripheral blood. These receptors all stem from a woman aged 40 to 50 who had recovered from COVID-19.

This chain joins TRBV7-9 and TRBJ1-4, with TRBD1 as a possible D gene (6 bases). Trimming removed 5 bases at V and 4 bases at J, with 14 bases between. Germline loops: CDR1 SEHNR, CDR2 FQNEAQ (reference sequence). This CDR3 region has 15 residues. The CDR3 loop reads CASSPGQTGNEKLFF. The CDR3 bases are TGTGCCAGCAGCCCCGGACAGACGGGTAATGAAAAACTGTTTTTT.

This rearrangement joins TRBV5-4 to TRBJ1-2; possibly TRBD1 for D (6 bases). CDR3 length: 16 residues. Per the germline V gene, CDR1 is SGHNT and CDR2 is YYREEE (reference sequence). The ends were cut back, 3 bases at V and 3 bases at J, with 18 bases in the middle. CDR3 residues: CASSSGGGSQDYGYTF. In DNA form, the CDR3 reads TGTGCCAGCAGCTCGGGGGGCGGCAGCCAGGACTATGGCTACACCTTC.

The chain is built from TRBV4-2 and TRBJ1-3; 7 bases fit TRBD1. CDR1 and CDR2 (germline): LGHNA, YNFKEQ. The ends lost 4 bases at V and 0 bases at J; junction bases unmatched: 3. CDR3 length equals 15 residues. CDR3 in amino acids: CASSPGDSSGNTIYF. The CDR3 nucleotides read TGTGCCAGCAGCCCTGGGGACAGCTCTGGAAACACCATATATTTT.

The chain is built from TRBV5-1 and TRBJ1-1, with 7 bases lining up with TRBD1. Germline CDR1 reads SGHRS; CDR2 reads YFSETQ. Trimming at V came to 2 bases and at J to 4 bases, leaving 8 bases not matched to a gene. The CDR3 is made up of 15 amino acids. CDR3 protein: CASSLNQGGGTEAFF. The CDR3 DNA reads TGCGCCAGCAGCTTAAATCAGGGGGGTGGCACTGAAGCTTTCTTT. The full variable domain, with the rest looked up from reference TRBV5-1 and TRBJ1-1, is KAGVTQTPRYLIKTRGQQVTLSCSPISGHRSVSWYQQTPGQGLQFLFEYFSETQRNKGNFPGRFSGRQFSNSRSEMNVSTLELGDSALYLCASSLNQGGGTEAFFGQGTRLTVV.

The chain employs TRBV5-1 and TRBJ2-1; 9 bases are a match to TRBD1. Germline V gene data show CDR1 as SGHRS and CDR2 as YFSETQ. The J segment lost 6 bases and the V segment lost 5 bases, leaving 9 bases of the junction unmatched. There are 15 residues in the CDR3. CDR3: CASSRGTGNSNEQFF. The CDR3, as DNA: TGCGCCAGCAGTCGCGGGACAGGGAATAGCAATGAGCAGTTCTTC.

CDR3 sequence (DNA): TGTGCCAGCAGCTTCGGGACAGGGTCTGACTCACCCCTCCACTTT. Its protein is CASSFGTGSDSPLHF. The chain couples TRBV11-3 to TRBJ1-6; 9 bases align to TRBD1. With 3 bases clipped from V and 10 bases from J, the junction kept 7 bases outside the gene matches. Germline values: CDR1 SGHNT, CDR2 YENEEA. This CDR3 has 15 residues.

The CDR3 is CASSYGAYGYTF. The CDR3 coding sequence is TGTGCCAGCAGTTACGGGGCATATGGCTACACCTTC. The chain uses TRBV6-2 or TRBV6-3 and TRBJ1-2; tentatively, D is TRBD1 (5 bases). This CDR3 is 12 amino acids long. V was trimmed by 2 bases and J by 5 bases, leaving 6 bases between them. Germline CDR1 and CDR2: MNHEY and SVGEGT.

The chain is built from TRBV28 and TRBJ1-5; D is perhaps TRBD1 (6 bases). The germline V and J ends were trimmed by 3 bases and 10 bases, with 16 bases remaining between them. The CDR3 is 14 amino acids. In germline, CDR1 is MDHEN, CDR2 SYDVKM. The CDR3 DNA follows: TGTGCCAGCAGTTTGGTAACAGGGAATTTTCCCCAGCATTTT. It translates to CASSLVTGNFPQHF.

This chain connects TRBV9 to TRBJ2-1; D is uncertain. This CDR3 contains 13 residues. V lost 0 bases to trimming and J lost 7 bases, with 8 bases between them. Germline V gene lookup returns CDR1 SGDLS and CDR2 YYNGEE. Here the CDR3 DNA reads TGTGCCAGCAGCGTAGAGGTCGGGAATGAGCAGTTCTTC. Amino acid sequence: CASSVEVGNEQFF.

The rearrangement uses TRBV3-1 (or the pseudogene TRBV3-2) and TRBJ2-1; D is perhaps TRBD1 (5 bases). Trimming left V 5 bases short and J 6 bases short, with 14 bases between. The CDR3 has 14 amino acids. Germline CDR1 and CDR2: LGHDT and YNNKEL (reference sequence). The chain's CDR3 is CASSITGRGNEQFF. CDR3 DNA: TGTGCCAGCAGCATCACCGGTAGGGGCAATGAGCAGTTCTTC.

The chain recombines TRBV2 with TRBJ1-5; the match to TRBD1 covers 9 bases. V was pared by 6 bases and J by 7 bases, with 7 bases of the junction left unmatched. The CDR3 has 14 amino acids. Germline-derived CDR1 and CDR2 are SNHLY and FYNNEI. This CDR3 reads CASSLQGAGQPQHF. As DNA, the CDR3 is TGTGCCAGCAGCCTACAGGGGGCAGGCCAGCCCCAGCATTTT.

The rearrangement uses TRBV3-1 (or the pseudogene TRBV3-2) and TRBJ2-7; TRBD2 might be the D (6 bases). Deletions cut 2 bases from V and 3 bases from J, with 14 bases between. CDR3 length equals 15 residues. CDR1 and CDR2 (germline): LGHDT, YNNKEL (reference sequence). The CDR3 spells CASSQKPGVGYEQYF. The CDR3 nucleotides read TGTGCCAGCAGCCAAAAACCGGGGGTTGGCTACGAGCAGTACTTC.